One and the same sample provided the 18 T cell receptor beta chains below, sequenced in a study of blood T cell repertoires in COVID-19. Clones were read by immunoSEQ multiplex PCR, and TCRdb kept only the in-frame ones, dropping some. The sample consists of about 410,000 clones, 89% of them appearing once. The sample consisted of peripheral blood. These TCRs come from a woman aged 40 to 50 with COVID-19, enrolled during active disease.

This sequence joins TRBV4-1 and TRBJ1-4, with 9 positions matching TRBD1. The J segment lost 1 base and the V segment lost 0 bases, leaving 12 bases of the junction unmatched. Germline V gene lookup returns CDR1 MGHRA and CDR2 YSYEKL. This CDR3 has 20 residues. This chain's CDR3 is CASSQDPATGGIGTNEKLFF. The CDR3 DNA is TGCGCCAGCAGCCAAGATCCCGCTACAGGGGGCATCGGAACTAATGAAAAACTGTTTTTT.

The chain is built from TRBV10-3 and TRBJ1-4; 9 bases are shared with TRBD1. After removal of 10 bases from V and 5 bases from J, the junction contained 8 bases not matched to a gene. The CDR3 contains 14 residues. Germline V lookup: CDR1 ENHRY, CDR2 SYGVKD. CDR3 protein: CATQPGTGNEKLFF. The CDR3 nucleotides are TGTGCCACCCAACCCGGGACAGGGAATGAAAAACTGTTTTTT.

Note on this clone: Additional DNA sequences in this sample encode the identical CDR3. This chain joins TRBV7-9 and TRBJ1-2; D not resolved. CDR1 and CDR2 from the germline V gene are SEHNR and FQNEAQ (reference sequence). The CDR3 runs to 14 residues. Trimming took 0 bases from V and 1 from J, leaving 6 bases between them. The CDR3 is CASSLAEGNYGYTF. CDR3 in DNA: TGTGCCAGCAGCTTAGCCGAGGGTAACTATGGCTACACCTTC.

This clone was seen more than once but under ten times. The V call is TRBV6-6, the J call TRBJ1-4; 11 nucleotides agree with TRBD1. The CDR3 loop spans 16 amino acids. V gave up 4 bases and J gave up 7 bases; unmatched junction bases: 8. Germline V gene data show CDR1 as MNHNY and CDR2 as SVGAGI (reference sequence). CDR3: CASSFLTGTGGEKLFF. The DNA for the CDR3 is TGTGCCAGCAGTTTCCTCACCGGGACAGGGGGTGAAAAACTGTTTTTT.

The CDR3 reads CASSRSTGAGANVLTF. The CDR3 DNA is TGTGCCAGCAGCCGATCGACAGGGGCTGGGGCCAACGTCCTGACTTTC. The chain links TRBV7-9 to TRBJ2-6, with 8 nucleotides matching TRBD1. Germline V gene lookup returns CDR1 SEHNR and CDR2 FQNEAQ (reference sequence). This CDR3 is 16 amino acids long. Unmatched junction bases numbered 5, after V lost 5 bases and J lost 2 bases.

The chain couples TRBV30 to TRBJ1-4, with 9 bases fitting TRBD1. The CDR3 is made up of 14 amino acids. From germline, CDR1 is GTSNPN and CDR2 SVGIG (reference sequence). The V gene end was trimmed by 3 bases and the J gene end by 7 bases; junction bases not matched to a gene: 6. CDR3 in DNA: TGTGCCTGGAGGCGGACAGGGGTGGTTGAAAAACTGTTTTTT. Residues: CAWRRTGVVEKLFF.

The CDR3 sequence is CASSLTGYEKLFF. The CDR3 coding sequence is TGCGCCAGCAGCTTGACAGGGTACGAAAAACTGTTTTTT. The V and J genes are TRBV5-1 and TRBJ1-4; maybe TRBD1 (6 bases). The germline gives CDR1 SGHRS, CDR2 YFSETQ. V lost 1 base and J lost 8, with 9 bases in between. The CDR3 runs to 13 residues.

J is TRBJ2-7 and V is TRBV27; a weak D match, TRBD1 (5 bases). This CDR3 contains 14 residues. V gave up 3 bases and J gave up 1 base, with 10 bases separating them. Looked up from germline, CDR1 is MNHEY and CDR2 is SMNVEV (reference sequence). The CDR3 nucleotides read TGTGCCAGCAGTTTCAGGGATTTTTCCTACGAGCAGTACTTC. It specifies CASSFRDFSYEQYF.

This sequence joins TRBV18 and TRBJ1-1; the D is unclear. The V end lost 3 bases, the J end lost 3 bases, and 14 bases lay between the germline ends. This CDR3 region has 15 residues. CDR1 is KGHSH and CDR2 is LQKENI in the germline V gene. This CDR3 is CASSPPGWGDTEAFF. CDR3 nucleotides: TGTGCCAGCTCACCCCCGGGGTGGGGTGACACTGAAGCTTTCTTT.

The chain uses TRBV12-3 or TRBV12-4 and TRBJ2-7; D gene uncertain. Trimming stripped 6 bases from V and 0 bases from J, with 9 bases between. The CDR3 sequence is 13 residues long. The CDR3 here is CASSLSGSYEQYF. CDR3 DNA sequence: TGTGCCAGCAGCCTCTCCGGCTCCTACGAGCAGTACTTC.

V is TRBV5-5 and J is TRBJ2-7; D may be TRBD2 (6 bases). V gave up 0 bases and J gave up 6 bases, with 19 bases separating them. CDR1 and CDR2 (germline): SGHKS, YYEKEE (reference sequence). The CDR3 runs 16 residues. The CDR3: CASSLVGTPGSREQYF. CDR3 nucleotides: TGTGCCAGCAGCTTGGTCGGCACGCCCGGGAGTCGCGAGCAGTACTTC.

The V gene is TRBV28, the J gene TRBJ2-1, with D perhaps matching TRBD2 (5 bases). CDR1 is MDHEN, CDR2 SYDVKM, per germline. The CDR3 covers 16 residues. Trimming cost V 5 bases and J 6 bases, with 20 bases left between them. The CDR3 is CASSPHDKRVGNEQFF. CDR3 DNA: TGTGCCAGCAGTCCCCACGACAAGAGGGTCGGCAATGAGCAGTTCTTC.

V gene TRBV6-2 or TRBV6-3 combines with J gene TRBJ2-3; TRBD1 aligns across 8 bases. Germline lookup yields CDR1 MNHEY and CDR2 SVGEGT. The V segment lost 5 bases and the J segment 6 bases; nucleotides outside the gene matches: 7. This CDR3 spans 14 amino acids. The CDR3 DNA reads as TGTGCCAGCAGTGACAGGGGAGGAGAGGATACGCAGTATTTT. Protein product: CASSDRGGEDTQYF.

The chain employs TRBV29-1 and TRBJ1-1; no firm D call. Germline-derived CDR1 and CDR2 are SQVTM and ANQGSEA. The CDR3 has 10 residues. Trimming stripped 3 bases from V and 10 bases from J, with 9 bases between. The chain's CDR3 is CSVDHSLAFF. CDR3 in DNA: TGCAGCGTTGATCACAGCTTAGCTTTCTTT. Combining the CDR3 with reference TRBV29-1 and TRBJ1-1 gives the whole variable domain SAVISQKPSRDICQRGTSLTIQCQVDSQVTMMFWYRQQPGQSLTLIATANQGSEATYESGFVIDKFPISRPNLTFSTLTVSNMSPEDSSIYLCSVDHSLAFFGQGTRLTVV.

The chain carries TRBV7-9 and TRBJ2-7; tentative D call: TRBD2 (5 bases). The germline V gene has CDR1 SEHNR and CDR2 FQNEAQ (reference sequence). V lost 5 bases and J 6 bases, leaving 8 bases between the germline ends. CDR3 size: 11 residues. CDR3 loop: CASSLRGEQYF. The CDR3, as DNA: TGTGCCAGCAGCCTACGGGGCGAGCAGTACTTC. Variable domain in full (rest from reference TRBV7-9 and TRBJ2-7): DTGVSQNPRHKITKRGQNVTFRCDPISEHNRLYWYRQTLGQGPEFLTYFQNEAQLEKSRLLSDRFSAERPKGSFSTLEIQRTEQGDSAMYLCASSLRGEQYFGPGTRLTVT.

This clone was detected only a few times. This chain joins TRBV7-2 and TRBJ1-1; 9 bases are shared with TRBD1. Germline V gene data show CDR1 as SGHTA and CDR2 as FQGNSA. With 3 bases clipped from V and 1 base from J, the junction kept 3 bases outside the gene matches. The CDR3 is made up of 15 amino acids. CDR3 nucleotides: TGTGCCAGCAGCTTGTCGGGACAGGGGAACACTGAAGCTTTCTTT. As protein: CASSLSGQGNTEAFF.

This clone was recorded only once. The gene calls are TRBV9 and TRBJ1-2, with D tentatively TRBD1 (6 bases). This CDR3 spans 16 amino acids. CDR1 SGDLS and CDR2 YYNGEE come from the germline V gene. The V end was cut by 3 bases, the J end by 6 bases, with 21 bases between. The CDR3 spells CASSEGPWDIRNGYTF. The DNA for the CDR3 is TGTGCCAGCAGCGAGGGCCCCTGGGACATAAGAAATGGCTACACCTTC.

The chain joins TRBV4-3 to TRBJ1-2, with a possible D match to TRBD1 (5 bases). Per the germline V gene, CDR1 is LGHNA and CDR2 is YSLEER. Trimming pared 0 bases from V and 3 bases from J, leaving 14 bases between. The CDR3 loop spans 16 amino acids. The chain's CDR3 is CASSQETGREYYGYTF. DNA of the CDR3: TGCGCCAGCAGCCAAGAAACAGGCCGGGAGTACTATGGCTACACCTTC.